The 18 T cell receptor beta chains below come from one sample, sequenced in a study of blood T cell repertoires in COVID-19. Data came from immunoSEQ multiplex PCR; TCRdb stores just in-frame clones and leaves some out. The sample lists some 180,000 clones, 85% seen once, with just under 8.5% in the top ten. Sequencing was performed on peripheral blood. Every receptor here comes from a woman in her fifties or sixties with acute or convalescent COVID-19.

The chain recombines TRBV3-1 (or the pseudogene TRBV3-2) with TRBJ1-3; D unclear. V lost 4 bases, J lost 4 bases, and 8 bases lay in between. CDR1 LGHDT and CDR2 YNNKEL come from the germline V gene (reference sequence). The CDR3 runs 13 residues. This CDR3 is CASSRSMGNTIYF. CDR3 coding DNA: TGTGCCAGCAGCCGTAGCATGGGAAACACCATATATTTT.

V usage is TRBV5-8 and J usage is TRBJ1-1; D uncertain. V dropped 2 bases and J dropped 4 bases, with 12 bases sitting between them. CDR3 size: 14 residues. CDR1 is SGHTS and CDR2 is YDEGEE in the germline V gene. CDR3 nucleotides: TGTGCCAGCAGCTTACGATCTGAGGCCACTGAAGCTTTCTTT. It yields the protein CASSLRSEATEAFF.

The rearrangement links TRBV19 to TRBJ2-2; a possible D gene is TRBD1 (5 bases). The germline V gene encodes CDR1 LNHDA and CDR2 SQIVND (reference sequence). The CDR3 spans 14 residues. Trimming pared 8 bases from V and 0 bases from J, leaving 10 bases between. Here the CDR3 reads CASSGRPNTGELFF. The CDR3 region has the DNA TGTGCCAGTTCAGGGCGCCCGAACACCGGGGAGCTGTTTTTT.

The chain carries TRBV18 and TRBJ1-1; possible D gene TRBD1, 5 bases. V lost 3 bases, J lost 11 bases, and 13 bases lay in between. CDR1 and CDR2 from the germline V gene are KGHSH and LQKENI. This CDR3 contains 12 residues. The CDR3 sequence: CASSPLDGGAFF. The CDR3 DNA reads as TGTGCCAGCTCACCCCTGGATGGGGGGGCTTTCTTT.

V and J are TRBV5-4 and TRBJ2-2, with 9 bases fitting TRBD2. The CDR3 is made up of 16 amino acids. The ends lost 0 bases at V and 4 bases at J; junction bases unmatched: 4. Germline-derived CDR1 and CDR2 are SGHNT and YYREEE (reference sequence). The CDR3 sequence: CASSLASGTGTGELFF. CDR3 nucleotide sequence: TGTGCCAGCAGCTTGGCTAGCGGGACGGGCACCGGGGAGCTGTTTTTT.

This clone was seen just once. The chain recombines TRBV5-1 with TRBJ1-1; tentative D call: TRBD1 (6 bases). V was cut by 4 bases and J by 5 bases, with 15 bases left in between. The germline V gene has CDR1 SGHRS and CDR2 YFSETQ. The CDR3 has 14 amino acids. The CDR3: CASSETGSYTEAFF. The CDR3, as DNA: TGCGCCAGCAGCGAAACAGGGTCGTATACTGAAGCTTTCTTT.

V is TRBV5-6 and J is TRBJ2-5; 7 bases agree with TRBD2. Germline V lookup: CDR1 SGHDT, CDR2 YYEEEE. This CDR3 contains 16 residues. With 4 bases clipped from V and 3 bases from J, the junction kept 12 bases outside the gene matches. Here the CDR3 DNA reads TGTGCCAGCAGCCCCTTAGAGGCGGGAGTGGAAGAGACCCAGTACTTC. This sequence encodes CASSPLEAGVEETQYF.

V usage is TRBV7-9 and J usage is TRBJ2-3; 11 nucleotides agree with TRBD2. The CDR3 runs 15 residues. Germline loops: CDR1 SEHNR, CDR2 FQNEAQ (reference sequence). Germline trimming cut 4 bases from V and 3 bases from J; bases unmatched to any gene: 3. The CDR3, as DNA: TGTGCCAGCAGCTCGACTAGCGGGATTACAGATACGCAGTATTTT. Amino acids: CASSSTSGITDTQYF.

The chain has TRBV30 and TRBJ2-2; 11 bases align to TRBD1. There are 16 residues in the CDR3. J lost 6 bases, V lost 2 bases, and 8 bases had no gene match. Germline values: CDR1 GTSNPN, CDR2 SVGIG (reference sequence). CDR3 sequence reads: CAWSTPGQGDSGELFF. The CDR3 nucleotides are TGTGCCTGGAGTACGCCGGGACAGGGGGATTCCGGGGAGCTGTTTTTT.

Comments on this clone: At one of its ends the junction is not consistent with the germline gene, which may arise from a read error. The chain links TRBV12-3 or TRBV12-4 to TRBJ1-2; D remains unclear. This CDR3 contains 13 residues. This CDR3 is CASSPRAPPYSVF. CDR3 DNA sequence: TGTGCCAGCAGTCCCCGGGCCCCACCCTATAGCGTCTTC.

J is TRBJ2-3 and V is TRBV7-3; D gene unclear. This CDR3 comprises 13 residues. Germline V gene data show CDR1 as SGHTA and CDR2 as FQGTGA. V lost 4 bases to trimming and J lost 4 bases, with 9 bases between them. The DNA for the CDR3 is TGTGCCAGCAGCTCCCTCTCGGCAGATACGCAGTATTTT. The encoded protein is CASSSLSADTQYF.

The chain couples TRBV4-2 to TRBJ1-5; the D gene is possibly TRBD1 (5 bases). Trimming removed 4 bases at V and 5 bases at J, with 12 bases between. Germline assignment: CDR1 LGHNA and CDR2 YNFKEQ. This CDR3 has 14 residues. The chain's CDR3 is CASSPTGADQPQHF. CDR3 DNA: TGTGCCAGCAGCCCTACAGGCGCTGATCAGCCCCAGCATTTT.

The rearrangement joins TRBV29-1 to TRBJ2-7, with 15 bases lining up with TRBD2. The CDR3 consists of 15 residues. Trimming removed 4 bases from V and 5 bases from J; junction bases left unmatched: 6. Germline CDR1 SQVTM, CDR2 ANQGSEA. This CDR3 is CSVGTSGRGSDEQYF. CDR3 bases: TGCAGCGTTGGGACTAGCGGGAGGGGAAGCGACGAGCAGTACTTC.

The J gene is TRBJ2-2, the V gene TRBV30, with a possible D match to TRBD2 (5 bases). The CDR3 has 13 residues. CDR1 GTSNPN and CDR2 SVGIG come from the germline V gene (reference sequence). Trimming removed 2 bases at V and 8 bases at J, with 12 bases between. CDR3: CAWSSAVYGELFF. The CDR3 region has the DNA TGTGCCTGGAGTTCAGCGGTGTATGGGGAGCTGTTTTTT.

This clone has just one count. This rearrangement joins TRBV21-1 to TRBJ1-1; no check of the table's D call, TRBD1, against the DNA was made. TRBV21-1 constitutes a pseudogene. The CDR3 runs to 15 residues. CDR3 DNA: TGTGCCAGCAGCGAGCTGACAGGGATGAACACTGAAGCTTTCTTT. As protein: CASSELTGMNTEAFF.

This chain joins TRBV7-3 and TRBJ2-1; D is perhaps TRBD2 (6 bases). This CDR3 spans 17 amino acids. The V and J ends lost 0 bases and 2 bases respectively, with 14 bases between them. Germline loops: CDR1 SGHTA, CDR2 FQGTGA. For the CDR3, the DNA is TGTGCCAGCAGCTTAACGTTACCGGGGGACCCCTACAATGAGCAGTTCTTC. Protein: CASSLTLPGDPYNEQFF.

The rearrangement joins TRBV11-1 to TRBJ2-6; D possibly corresponds to TRBD1 (5 bases). Germline lookup yields CDR1 SGHAT and CDR2 FQDESV (reference sequence). Deletions cut 1 base from V and 4 bases from J, with 11 bases between. The CDR3 is 16 amino acids. In DNA form, the CDR3 reads TGTGCCAGCAGCTTAGTAAGGGGATCAGGGGCCAACGTCCTGACTTTC. Its translation: CASSLVRGSGANVLTF.

This chain links TRBV5-5 with TRBJ2-7, with 7 positions matching TRBD1. Germline trimming cut 5 bases from V and 7 bases from J; bases unmatched to any gene: 6. Per germline, CDR1 SGHKS and CDR2 YYEKEE (reference sequence). The CDR3 has 12 amino acids. For the CDR3, the DNA is TGTGCCAGCAGTATAGGGGGCGGAGAGCAGTACGTC. Translating gives CASSIGGGEQYV.